This record concerns one T cell receptor (beta chain) sequence. The antigen remains undetermined. From germline, CDR1 is MNHEY and CDR2 SVGAGI. CDR3 size: 15 residues. The V end lost 2 bases, the J end lost 0 bases, and 9 bases lay between the germline ends. Multiplex touch-down PCR with TRB-A/B primers amplified rearranged V-D-J TRB sequences. MiXCR was run by TCRdb on the multiplex PCR reads, yielding one entry per CDR3 protein. The sample lists around 5,200 distinct CDR3 sequences, roughly 28% occurring once. The data were obtained in a study of T cell repertoires in aging, cancer and after chemotherapy. Overall study: The full dataset contained millions of TCR reads. Findings and caveats of the study: In each cancer cohort, median generation probability increased across chemotherapy, suggesting thymic output rebounded. In healthy donors, age-related TCR diversity loss mainly reflected lost richness.

Amplification of TCR beta used genomic DNA extracted from peripheral blood. This sequence originates from a human donor in good health. This rearrangement joins TRBV6-5 to TRBJ2-3, with D possibly being TRBD2 (5 bases). Sequenced input: blood. The DNA of the CDR3 is TGTGCCAGCAGTTACAGGCGGGCTAGCACAGATACGCAGTATTTT. Translating it yields CASSYRRASTDTQYF.